The present entry profiles one T cell receptor (beta chain) with its context. The antigen is not known. A TCRbeta library incorporating unique molecular identifiers was prepared. MiXCR, applied by TCRdb to the PCR reads, yields one record per CDR3 protein. The sample contains about 500,000 distinct CDR3 sequences, approximately 10% of which appear only once. The sample belongs to a study of T-cell reconstitution after alpha-beta-depleted transplantation in children. Study-wide results and caveats: Reportedly, only several hundred clones from non-depleted graft cells drove alpha-beta T-cell counts at about two months. Fresh T-cell production supplied most of the T-cell counts and diversity seen one year after transplant.

This CDR3 region has 14 residues. Germline assignment: CDR1 SGHNT and CDR2 YYREEE (reference sequence). J gave up 1 base and V 4 bases, and 4 bases lay outside the gene matches. The source of this sequence is a female patient aged 2-10 years who had a stem cell transplant for aplastic anemia, so the T cells may come from the graft donor. The chain links TRBV5-4 to TRBJ2-5; the match to TRBD2 covers 7 bases. The sequenced sample was PBMCs, mostly from graft donor cells, obtained 180 days after TCRalphabeta/CD19-depleted stem cell transplant. The CDR3 region is CASSTLAAQETQYF. CDR3 in DNA: TGTGCCAGCAGCACGCTAGCGGCCCAAGAGACCCAGTACTTC.